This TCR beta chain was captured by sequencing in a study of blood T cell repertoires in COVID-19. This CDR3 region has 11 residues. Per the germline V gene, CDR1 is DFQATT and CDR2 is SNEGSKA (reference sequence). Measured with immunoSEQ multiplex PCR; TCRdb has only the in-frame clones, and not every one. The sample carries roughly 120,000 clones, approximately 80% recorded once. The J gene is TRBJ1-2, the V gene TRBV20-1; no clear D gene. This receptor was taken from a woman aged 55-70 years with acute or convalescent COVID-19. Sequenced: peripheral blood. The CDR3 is CAIGANYGYTF. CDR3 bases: TGCGCGATCGGAGCTAACTATGGCTACACCTTC.